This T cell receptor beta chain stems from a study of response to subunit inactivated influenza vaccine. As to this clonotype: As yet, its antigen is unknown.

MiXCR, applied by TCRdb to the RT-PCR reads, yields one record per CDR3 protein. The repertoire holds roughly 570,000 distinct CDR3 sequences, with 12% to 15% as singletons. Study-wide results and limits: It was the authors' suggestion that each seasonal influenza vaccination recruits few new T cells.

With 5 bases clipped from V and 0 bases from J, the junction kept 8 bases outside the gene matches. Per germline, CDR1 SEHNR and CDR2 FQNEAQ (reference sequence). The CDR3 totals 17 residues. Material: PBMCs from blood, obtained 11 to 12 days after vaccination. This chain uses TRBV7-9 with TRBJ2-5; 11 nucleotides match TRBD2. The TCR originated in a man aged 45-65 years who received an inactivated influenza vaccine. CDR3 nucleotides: TGTGCCAGCAGCCCAACTACTAGCGGGAGTTACCAAGAGACCCAGTACTTC. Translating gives CASSPTTSGSYQETQYF.